Listed below are T cell receptor beta chains from one sample, sequenced in a study of shared clonotypes between healthy human individuals. Data came from immunoSEQ multiplex PCR; TCRdb stores just in-frame clones and leaves some out. The sample yields about 380,000 clones, around 96% seen once. Sequencing used memory CD8+ T cells sorted from blood. Every receptor here comes from a man in his thirties or forties in good health. CDR3s include the opening cysteine and the closing phenylalanine or tryptophan. The order of the fields is D gene, J gene, V gene, CDR3 DNA, CDR3 protein. A D gene is named only where the DNA matches it firmly.

TRBD1,TRBJ2-5,TRBV5-1,TGCGCCAGCAGCTGGGCCGGGACAGGGGAGACCCAGTACTTC,CASSWAGTGETQYF
TRBD2,TRBJ2-7,TRBV7-6,TGTGCCAGCAGCTTAGACGGGACTACCTACGAGCAGTACTTC,CASSLDGTTYEQYF
NA,TRBJ2-1,TRBV6-5,TGTGCCAGCAGACAGGGGGGGTCCTACAATGAGCAGTTCTTC,CASRQGGSYNEQFF
NA,TRBJ1-5,TRBV4-2,TGTGCCAGCAGCCAAGATGTGACTAATCAGCCCCAGCATTTT,CASSQDVTNQPQHF
NA,TRBJ2-7,TRBV20-1,TGCAGTGCCAGAACCTACGAGCAGTACTTC,CSARTYEQYF
NA,TRBJ2-7,TRBV28,TGTGCCAGCAGCCCTTCCCCAAATTCCTACGAGCAGTACTTC,CASSPSPNSYEQYF
NA,TRBJ1-2,TRBV28,TGTGCCAGCAGATCGGACCGGACTGGCTACACCTTC,CASRSDRTGYTF
NA,TRBJ2-1,TRBV6-6,TGTGCCAGCAGCCTCAGAGAGGGACACAATGAGCAGTTCTTC,CASSLREGHNEQFF
NA,TRBJ2-5,TRBV11-2,TGTGCCAGCAGCAGAAGCAGAGAGACCCAGTACTTC,CASSRSRETQYF
TRBD1,TRBJ2-3,TRBV10-3,TGTGCCATCACTGACAGGGGGTCAGATACGCAGTATTTT,CAITDRGSDTQYF
NA,TRBJ1-2,TRBV29-1,TGCAGCGTTGAAGTACAGAATAACTATGGCTACACCTTC,CSVEVQNNYGYTF
NA,TRBJ2-5,TRBV5-6,TGTGCCAGCAGCTTGTTGGCAGGGAATAGTCCATGGACCCAGTACTTC,CASSLLAGNSPWTQYF
NA,TRBJ2-5,TRBV6-6,TGTGCCAGCAGTTACTCCGCCGTTCGGGAGACCCAGTACTTC,CASSYSAVRETQYF
NA,TRBJ1-2,TRBV9,TGTGCCAGCAGCGGCGGGACTAACTATGGCTACACCTTC,CASSGGTNYGYTF
TRBD2,TRBJ2-4,TRBV5-4,TGTGCCAGCAGCTTGTCGCCTAGCGGGAGGGCAAACATTCAGTACTTC,CASSLSPSGRANIQYF